The 14 T cell receptor beta chains presented below share a single source sample, sequenced in a study of beta chain features in type 1 diabetes. What was sequenced were expressed TCRB transcripts, since all of the isolated RNA had been reverse transcribed. TCRdb's copy holds only in-frame clones and misses some; the assay was immunoSEQ multiplex PCR. Of 900,000 or so clones in the sample, under 20% were seen once. The sequenced sample was naive CD4+ T cells from blood. All receptors derive from a woman aged 18-29 years in good health.

This clone was counted a few times. The chain employs TRBV7-2 and TRBJ2-3, with D tentatively TRBD1 (5 bases). The germline gives CDR1 SGHTA, CDR2 FQGNSA. The CDR3 totals 15 residues. The V gene lost 2 bases and the J gene lost 2 bases, with 11 bases spanning the gap. The CDR3 DNA reads as TGTGCCAGCAGCTTACTCAACAGGATCACAGATACGCAGTATTTT. Its translation is CASSLLNRITDTQYF. Drawing the rest from reference TRBV7-2 and TRBJ2-3, the complete variable domain is GAGVSQSPSNKVTEKGKDVELRCDPISGHTALYWYRQSLGQGLEFLIYFQGNSAPDKSGLPSDRFSAERTGGSVSTLTIQRTQQEDSAVYLCASSLLNRITDTQYFGPGTRLTVL.

This clone was counted only a few times. This chain connects TRBV27 to TRBJ2-4; a possible D gene is TRBD2 (5 bases). Germline loops: CDR1 MNHEY, CDR2 SMNVEV (reference sequence). The CDR3 is made up of 16 amino acids. V lost 0 bases and J lost 0, with 9 bases in between. The CDR3 loop reads CASSLSGVLAKNIQYF. Written as DNA, the CDR3 is TGTGCCAGCAGTTTATCGGGAGTACTAGCCAAAAACATTCAGTACTTC.

Comments on this clone: The same CDR3 can be traced to other DNA sequences in this sample. The V and J genes are TRBV18 and TRBJ2-3; D tentatively fits TRBD1 or TRBD2 (5 bases each). The germline CDR1 and CDR2 sequences are KGHSH and LQKENI. V was clipped by 4 bases and J by 1 base, with 9 bases between them. CDR3 length: 14 residues. The CDR3 DNA reads as TGTGCCAGCTCACGAGGGGCGGGCACAGATACGCAGTATTTT. Protein: CASSRGAGTDTQYF.

In this sample, this clone turned up a few times. This chain joins TRBV11-2 and TRBJ2-3; 10 nucleotides align to TRBD2. CDR3 length: 16 residues. Germline lookup yields CDR1 SGHAT and CDR2 FQNNGV. The V and J ends lost 1 base and 1 base, in that order; junction bases with no gene match: 2. CDR3 nucleotide sequence: TGTGCCAGCAGCTTAGCCCTAGCGGGAGGCACAGATACGCAGTATTTT. It is translated as CASSLALAGGTDTQYF.

CDR3 nucleotides: TGTGCCAGCAGTTACCCTAGCGGGAGCGGGACCGGGGAGCTGTTTTTT. Translated: CASSYPSGSGTGELFF. The chain links TRBV6-6 to TRBJ2-2, with 10 bases lining up with TRBD2. Germline values: CDR1 MNHNY, CDR2 SVGAGI (reference sequence). The CDR3 runs to 16 residues. The J segment lost 5 bases and the V segment lost 2 bases, leaving 5 bases of the junction unmatched.

This clone has more than one count but fewer than ten. The V gene is TRBV6-1, the J gene TRBJ2-7; 7 bases fit TRBD1. The CDR3 covers 13 residues. The junction had 9 bases not matched to a gene; V was cut back by 10 bases and J by 3 bases. Germline V gene sequence: CDR1 MNHNS, CDR2 SASEGT. CDR3 bases: TGTGCCACACACCGGGACAGTCTCTACGAGCAGTACTTC. Encoded protein: CATHRDSLYEQYF.

A few counts support this clone. V gene TRBV6-5 combines with J gene TRBJ2-7; possible D gene TRBD2, 6 bases. The V and J ends lost 4 bases and 2 bases respectively, with 9 bases between them. The CDR3 has 13 amino acids. Germline CDR1 is MNHEY and CDR2 is SVGAGI. The CDR3 nucleotides read TGTGCCAGCAGTTTAGCGGCCACCTACGAGCAGTACTTC. Translated: CASSLAATYEQYF.

About this clone: The sample contains more than one DNA sequence encoding this CDR3. The CDR3 is CASSSTGGQETQYF. In DNA form, the CDR3 reads TGTGCCAGCTCATCGACAGGGGGCCAAGAGACCCAGTACTTC. The rearrangement joins TRBV18 to TRBJ2-5, with 9 bases that match TRBD1. The J segment lost 1 base and the V segment lost 5 bases, leaving 2 bases of the junction unmatched. Germline-derived CDR1 and CDR2 are KGHSH and LQKENI. The CDR3 is made up of 14 amino acids. The complete variable domain, with remaining parts taken from reference TRBV18 and TRBJ2-5, reads NAGVMQNPRHLVRRRGQEARLRCSPMKGHSHVYWYRQLPEEGLKFMVYLQKENIIDESGMPKERFSAEFPKEGPSILRIQQVVRGDSAAYFCASSSTGGQETQYFGPGTRLLVL.

The chain carries TRBV2 and TRBJ1-1; D uncertain. CDR1 is SNHLY and CDR2 is FYNNEI in the germline V gene. The CDR3 length is 13 residues. The germline V and J ends were trimmed by 4 bases and 6 bases, with 12 bases remaining between them. CDR3 protein: CASSGEGISEAFF. The CDR3 region has the DNA TGTGCCAGCAGTGGTGAGGGAATTTCTGAAGCTTTCTTT.

As for this clone: The sample holds other DNA sequences that translate to the same CDR3. CDR3 nucleotides: TGTGCCAGTAGCCGACAGGGATCCACAGATACGCAGTATTTT. Protein sequence: CASSRQGSTDTQYF. This chain connects TRBV19 to TRBJ2-3, with 7 bases aligning to TRBD1. The CDR3 runs to 14 residues. The V gene end was trimmed by 6 bases and the J gene end by 2 bases; junction bases not matched to a gene: 5. Germline V gene lookup returns CDR1 LNHDA and CDR2 SQIVND (reference sequence).

This clone has more than one count but fewer than ten. This sequence joins TRBV7-9 and TRBJ2-4; no reliable D call. Trimming removed 2 bases at V and 1 base at J, with 12 bases between. Germline values: CDR1 SEHNR, CDR2 FQNEAQ (reference sequence). The CDR3 runs 16 residues. DNA of the CDR3: TGTGCCAGCAGCTTACGGCCTGGTGGGGCCAAAAACATTCAGTACTTC. Its translation: CASSLRPGGAKNIQYF. Full variable domain (outside the CDR3, taken from reference TRBV7-9 and TRBJ2-4): DTGVSQNPRHKITKRGQNVTFRCDPISEHNRLYWYRQTLGQGPEFLTYFQNEAQLEKSRLLSDRFSAERPKGSFSTLEIQRTEQGDSAMYLCASSLRPGGAKNIQYFGAGTRLSVL.

The V call is TRBV10-2, the J call TRBJ2-2, with 7 bases aligning to TRBD1. The V gene end was trimmed by 4 bases and the J gene end by 5 bases; junction bases not matched to a gene: 10. Germline V lookup: CDR1 WSHSY, CDR2 SAAADI. The CDR3 is 16 residues long. The CDR3, as DNA: TGCGCCAGCAGTGCCCCTCGACAGGGCGAGACCGGGGAGCTGTTTTTT. Encoded protein: CASSAPRQGETGELFF.

Only a few counts were recorded for this clone. The rearrangement links TRBV7-9 to TRBJ2-1; the D gene is possibly TRBD1 (5 bases). The length of the CDR3 is 12 residues. Trimming removed 3 bases at V and 10 bases at J, with 10 bases between. CDR1 is SEHNR, CDR2 FQNEAQ, per germline (reference sequence). The CDR3 DNA sequence: TGTGCCAGCAGCTTCTATCAGGGCGAGCAGTTCTTC. As protein: CASSFYQGEQFF.

The CDR3 DNA reads TGTGCCAGCAGCTTTAGGGGGATTGCGAACACCGGGGAGCTGTTTTTT. Protein sequence: CASSFRGIANTGELFF. V is TRBV5-6 and J is TRBJ2-2; tentative D call: TRBD1 (6 bases). This CDR3 has 16 residues. V gave up 2 bases and J gave up 0 bases, with 11 bases separating them. Germline V gene lookup returns CDR1 SGHDT and CDR2 YYEEEE.